The 8 T cell receptor beta chains reported below all come from one sample, sequenced in a study of T-cell memory formation after mild COVID-19. In TCRdb, the 5' RACE reads were re-called with MiXCR into one record per CDR3 protein. Among fewer than 250,000 distinct CDR3 sequences listed, around 30% were seen once. Sequencing input: PBMCs or a T cell subset sorted from them (not recorded which). These receptors came from an adult woman who had mild COVID-19 (a few samples of this study predate the infection). Cell type and time point are not known.

This rearrangement joins TRBV4-2 to TRBJ2-7; D may correspond to TRBD1 or TRBD2 (5 bases each). The CDR3 length is 14 residues. CDR1 LGHNA and CDR2 YNFKEQ come from the germline V gene. V lost 6 bases and J lost 2, with 14 bases in between. The CDR3 sequence is CASSRTGTTYEQYF. CDR3 in DNA: TGTGCCAGCAGTCGAACGGGGACCACCTACGAGCAGTACTTC.

V is TRBV5-5 and J is TRBJ2-3, with unresolved D. The germline V gene encodes CDR1 SGHKS and CDR2 YYEKEE (reference sequence). CDR3 length equals 13 residues. V was cut by 3 bases and J by 0 bases, with 5 bases left in between. Written as DNA, the CDR3 is TGTGCCAGCAGCTCGGTGAGCACAGATACGCAGTATTTT. It encodes CASSSVSTDTQYF.

V usage is TRBV18 and J usage is TRBJ2-5; 10 bases match TRBD2. This CDR3 contains 13 residues. In germline, CDR1 is KGHSH, CDR2 LQKENI. With V trimmed by 8 bases and J by 5 bases, 5 bases remained unmatched. CDR3 sequence (DNA): TGTGCCAGCAGTCCGGGACTAGCGGAGACCCAGTACTTC. Its translation is CASSPGLAETQYF. Complete variable domain (other parts from reference TRBV18 and TRBJ2-5): NAGVMQNPRHLVRRRGQEARLRCSPMKGHSHVYWYRQLPEEGLKFMVYLQKENIIDESGMPKERFSAEFPKEGPSILRIQQVVRGDSAAYFCASSPGLAETQYFGPGTRLLVL.

J is TRBJ1-2 and V is TRBV29-1; D might be TRBD1 (5 bases). There are 15 residues in the CDR3. Trimming pared 5 bases from V and 4 bases from J, leaving 20 bases between. Germline CDR1 and CDR2: SQVTM and ANQGSEA. CDR3 protein: CSVYVGDAPLYGYTF. Written as DNA, the CDR3 is TGCAGCGTTTACGTGGGGGACGCCCCTCTCTATGGCTACACCTTC.

The table lists this clonotype with a few counts. J is TRBJ2-1 and V is TRBV6-6; 7 nucleotides agree with TRBD2. With V trimmed by 4 bases and J by 9 bases, 9 bases remained unmatched. The CDR3 spans 14 residues. CDR1 and CDR2 (germline): MNHNY, SVGAGI (reference sequence). DNA for the CDR3: TGTGCCAGCAGTTGGGCCGGGAGGTTCAGTGAGCAGTTCTTC. Residues: CASSWAGRFSEQFF.

The chain joins TRBV11-2 to TRBJ2-1, with D perhaps TRBD1 (6 bases). The CDR3 is made up of 15 amino acids. CDR1 SGHAT and CDR2 FQNNGV come from the germline V gene. Trimming stripped 5 bases from V and 5 bases from J, with 16 bases between. CDR3: CASSRGGRGDNEQFF. The CDR3 DNA reads TGTGCCAGCAGCCGAGGGGGACGGGGAGACAATGAGCAGTTCTTC.

This clonotype showed up just a few times. The CDR3: CASSQESGTNTGELFF. The CDR3 DNA reads TGTGCCAGCAGCCAAGAGAGCGGGACGAACACCGGGGAGCTGTTTTTT. The chain couples TRBV4-2 to TRBJ2-2; 7 bases align to TRBD2. The CDR3 is made up of 16 amino acids. V dropped 0 bases and J dropped 0; count of bases not matched to a gene: 1. CDR1 is LGHNA, CDR2 YNFKEQ, per germline.

This clonotype has a single count. The chain carries TRBV11-1 and TRBJ2-1; TRBD2 matches at 9 bases. The CDR3 is 15 residues long. The germline CDR1 and CDR2 sequences are SGHAT and FQDESV (reference sequence). V gave up 7 bases and J gave up 2 bases; unmatched junction bases: 6. This CDR3 is CASKRVAGAYNEQFF. The CDR3 bases are TGTGCCAGCAAGAGGGTAGCGGGGGCCTACAATGAGCAGTTCTTC.